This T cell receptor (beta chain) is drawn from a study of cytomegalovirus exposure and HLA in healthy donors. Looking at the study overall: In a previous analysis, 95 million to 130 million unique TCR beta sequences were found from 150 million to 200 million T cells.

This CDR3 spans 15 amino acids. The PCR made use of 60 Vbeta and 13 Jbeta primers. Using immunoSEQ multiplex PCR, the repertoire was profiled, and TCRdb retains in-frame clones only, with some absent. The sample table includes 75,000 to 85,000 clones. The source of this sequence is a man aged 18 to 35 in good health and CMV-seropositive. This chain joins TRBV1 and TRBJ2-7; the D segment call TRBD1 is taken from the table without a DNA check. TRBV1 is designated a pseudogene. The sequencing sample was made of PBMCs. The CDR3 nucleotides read TGCACCAGCAGCCAAGGTCCGACAGGGGCTGTCGAGCAGTACTTC. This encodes CTSSQGPTGAVEQYF.